The rows below give T cell receptor beta chains drawn from one sample of a study of T cells after yellow fever vaccination. TCRdb re-analysed the 5' RACE reads in MiXCR, keeping a single row per CDR3 protein. The sample lists around 250,000 distinct CDR3 sequences, about 7.1% occurring once. The material was CD4+ T cells sorted from PBMCs, obtained 15 days after the yellow fever booster vaccination. Receptors originate from a man younger than 45 who received the YFV17D yellow fever vaccine. CDR3s leave out the opening cysteine and the closing phenylalanine or tryptophan. Each record gives: V gene, CDR3 length, J gene, CDR3 protein.

TRBV20-1,14,TRBJ2-1,CARDSTSGLDNEQF
TRBV13,13,TRBJ1-5,ASSVTGGHNQPQH
TRBV7-8,10,TRBJ1-5,ASSPEVGAQH
TRBV3-1,10,TRBJ2-7,ATGQGKREQY
TRBV4-1,16,TRBJ2-7,ASSQVATSGNRPYEQY
TRBV9,10,TRBJ2-7,ASGSGAYEQY
TRBV10-2,14,TRBJ2-4,ASRSTGGERRNIQY
TRBV19,13,TRBJ1-1,ASSIRIMGNTEAF
TRBV7-9,9,TRBJ2-3,ASIENLSQY
TRBV12-3/TRBV12-4,11,TRBJ2-1,ASSPALRTEQF
TRBV11-3,11,TRBJ2-1,ASSLNRDGEQF
TRBV29-1,13,TRBJ2-5,SVEDQDRGLETQY
TRBV20-1,8,TRBJ1-4,SASNEKLF
TRBV5-1,13,TRBJ2-3,ASSVRGDPPDTQY
TRBV7-2,12,TRBJ2-7,ASSSTRAPREQY
TRBV10-2,14,TRBJ2-5,ASSATSGSSRETQY
TRBV11-2,9,TRBJ2-1,ASSSATEQF
TRBV15,12,TRBJ2-7,ATSTRQGEYEQY
TRBV29-1,11,TRBJ1-1,SVGQLMNTEAF
TRBV5-4,13,TRBJ2-7,ASSDRDRISYEQY
TRBV12-3/TRBV12-4,12,TRBJ2-1,ASSLGGTPGEQF
TRBV14,12,TRBJ2-1,ASSQDVSYNEQF
TRBV28,14,TRBJ2-7,ASSFLRKDGAYEQY
TRBV20-1,13,TRBJ2-1,SARLAGGQLLEQF
TRBV11-2,11,TRBJ2-2,ASSPLAAGELF
TRBV9,11,TRBJ2-2,ASSVLVTGELF
TRBV5-1,13,TRBJ2-7,ASSLEFQGAYEQY
TRBV12-3/TRBV12-4,14,TRBJ2-3,ASSSFLGAGTDTQY
TRBV21-1,14,TRBJ1-1,ASSKVPRQGYTEAF
TRBV7-9,12,TRBJ2-5,ASSLSISQETQY
TRBV5-1,12,TRBJ2-5,ASSADRGGETQY
TRBV3-1,11,TRBJ1-6,AAGREDNSPLH
TRBV7-9,10,TRBJ2-2,ASSLNGGELF
TRBV7-9,12,TRBJ2-3,ASSLRWTADTQY
TRBV5-1,12,TRBJ2-7,ASSPQGAAYEQY
TRBV3-1,12,TRBJ2-5,ASSHRVGQETQY
TRBV6-2/TRBV6-3,12,TRBJ1-5,ASSSTKGNQPQH
TRBV19,14,TRBJ2-7,ASQRTSGQSSYEQY
TRBV7-6,14,TRBJ1-1,ASSFGGGILNTEAF
TRBV5-1,13,TRBJ2-3,ASSLTSGRPDTQY
TRBV7-2,15,TRBJ2-2,ASNAVLGGAHTGELF
TRBV20-1,10,TRBJ2-1,SAEGLVNEQF
TRBV7-8,14,TRBJ2-3,ASSLASGTVFYTQY
TRBV12-3/TRBV12-4,13,TRBJ2-5,ASSLAQGARETQY
TRBV7-9,11,TRBJ2-5,ASSRSGSETQY
TRBV5-1,13,TRBJ2-1,ASTRTGGVYNEQF
TRBV20-1,10,TRBJ1-2,SARAPNEGYT
TRBV20-1,15,TRBJ2-1,SARVRTGASSYNEQF
TRBV5-5,15,TRBJ1-5,ASSLEAGDNSNQPQH
TRBV20-1,13,TRBJ2-1,SARSPSNAYNEQF
TRBV20-1,13,TRBJ2-5,SVAEREGVWETQY
TRBV29-1,14,TRBJ2-3,SVAGTSGLGGYTQY
TRBV28,11,TRBJ2-7,ASSLGRYYEQY
TRBV20-1,15,TRBJ2-1,SAQRAGEPGYYNEQF
TRBV7-9,11,TRBJ1-1,ASSLQFNTEAF
TRBV30,10,TRBJ2-7,AWSVTNYEQY
TRBV25-1,12,TRBJ2-3,ASRHREFTDTQY
TRBV7-2,12,TRBJ1-5,ASSFLQGGQPQH
TRBV27,13,TRBJ2-1,ASSLGTSGDNEQF
TRBV20-1,13,TRBJ2-2,SARPSGGFTGELF